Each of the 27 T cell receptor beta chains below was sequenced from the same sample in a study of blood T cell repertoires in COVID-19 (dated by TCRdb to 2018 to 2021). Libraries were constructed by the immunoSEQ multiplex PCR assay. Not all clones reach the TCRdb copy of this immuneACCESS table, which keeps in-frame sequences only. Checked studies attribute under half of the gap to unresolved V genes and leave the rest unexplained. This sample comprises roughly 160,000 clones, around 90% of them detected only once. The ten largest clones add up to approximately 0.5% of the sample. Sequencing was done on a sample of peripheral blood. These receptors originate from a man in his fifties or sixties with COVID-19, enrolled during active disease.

CDR3 sequence: CASRLGQGDGEQYF. The CDR3 coding sequence is TGTGCCAGTCGCTTGGGACAGGGGGATGGGGAGCAGTACTTC. The genes are TRBV19 and TRBJ2-7, with 11 bases identical to TRBD1. This CDR3 spans 14 amino acids. The ends lost 8 bases at V and 7 bases at J; junction bases unmatched: 10. Germline V CDR1 and CDR2: LNHDA, SQIVND (reference sequence).

The CDR3 sequence: CASRPPGTSGGETQYF. The CDR3 region has the DNA TGCGCCAGCAGACCTCCCGGGACTAGCGGGGGGGAGACCCAGTACTTC. The gene calls are TRBV10-2 and TRBJ2-5; 15 positions agree with TRBD2. The CDR3 covers 16 residues. CDR1 and CDR2 (germline): WSHSY, SAAADI. Trimming removed 6 bases from V and 5 bases from J; junction bases left unmatched: 7.

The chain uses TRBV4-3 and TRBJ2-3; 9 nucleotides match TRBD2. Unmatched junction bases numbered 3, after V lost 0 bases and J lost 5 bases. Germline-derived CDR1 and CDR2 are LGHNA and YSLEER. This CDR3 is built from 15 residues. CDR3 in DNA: TGCGCCAGCAGCCAAGATGCGGGGGGGCTAGATACGCAGTATTTT. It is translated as CASSQDAGGLDTQYF.

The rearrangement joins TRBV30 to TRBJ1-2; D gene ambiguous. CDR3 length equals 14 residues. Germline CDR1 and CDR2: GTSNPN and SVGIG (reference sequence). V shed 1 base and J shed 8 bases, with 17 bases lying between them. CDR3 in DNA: TGTGCCTGGAGTGGCGTAGGTGTGGGCAAGGGCTACACCTTC. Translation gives CAWSGVGVGKGYTF.

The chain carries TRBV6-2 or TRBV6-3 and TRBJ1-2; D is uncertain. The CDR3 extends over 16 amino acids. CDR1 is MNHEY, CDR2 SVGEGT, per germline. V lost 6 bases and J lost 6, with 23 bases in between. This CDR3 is CASSHWGGILINGYTF. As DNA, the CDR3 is TGTGCCAGCAGCCACTGGGGAGGTATATTGATCAATGGCTACACCTTC.

As DNA, the CDR3 is TGTGCCAGCAGCTTAGTGCAGGGGGAATCCTACGAGCAGTACTTC. Its protein is CASSLVQGESYEQYF. The chain has TRBV7-8 and TRBJ2-7; TRBD1 matches at 7 bases. This CDR3 comprises 15 residues. Germline CDR1 and CDR2: SGHVS and FQNEAQ. V trimming: 1 base; J trimming: 1 base; junction bases outside the gene matches: 4.

The CDR3 DNA reads as TGTGCCAGCTCACCAAGGACAGCCAGCAATCAGCCCCAGCATTTT. This encodes CASSPRTASNQPQHF. This chain connects TRBV18 to TRBJ1-5; D might be TRBD1 (6 bases). The CDR3 runs to 15 residues. CDR1 and CDR2 from the germline V gene are KGHSH and LQKENI. Trimming pared 2 bases from V and 1 base from J, leaving 9 bases between.

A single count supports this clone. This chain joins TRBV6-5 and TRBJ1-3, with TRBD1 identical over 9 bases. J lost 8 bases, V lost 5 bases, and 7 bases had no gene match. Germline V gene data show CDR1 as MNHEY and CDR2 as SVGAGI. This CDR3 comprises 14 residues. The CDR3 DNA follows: TGTGCCAGCAGTCCCGGGACAGGGTCACACACCATATATTTT. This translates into CASSPGTGSHTIYF.

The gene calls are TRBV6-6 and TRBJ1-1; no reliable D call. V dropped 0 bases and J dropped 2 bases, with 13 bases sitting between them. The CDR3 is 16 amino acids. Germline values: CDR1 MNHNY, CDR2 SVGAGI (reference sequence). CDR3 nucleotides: TGTGCCAGCAGTTACTCTGGCGGGAAGGGAAACACTGAAGCTTTCTTT. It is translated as CASSYSGGKGNTEAFF.

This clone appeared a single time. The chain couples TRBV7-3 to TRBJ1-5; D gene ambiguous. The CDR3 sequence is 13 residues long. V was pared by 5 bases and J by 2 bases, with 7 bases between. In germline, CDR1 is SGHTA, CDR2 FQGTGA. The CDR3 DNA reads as TGTGCCAGCAGCCCGGGTGGCAATCAGCCCCAGCATTTT. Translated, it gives CASSPGGNQPQHF.

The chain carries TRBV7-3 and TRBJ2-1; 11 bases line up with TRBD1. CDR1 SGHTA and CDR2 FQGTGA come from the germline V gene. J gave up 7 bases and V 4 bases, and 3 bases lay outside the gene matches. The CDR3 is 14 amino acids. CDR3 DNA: TGTGCCAGCAGCTCTTGGGACAGGGGGAATGAGCAGTTCTTC. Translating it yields CASSSWDRGNEQFF.

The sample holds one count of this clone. The CDR3 nucleotides are TGTGCCAGCAGCCGCCAGGTTGGGTGGGCCCAGTACTTC. It specifies CASSRQVGWAQYF. The chain employs TRBV14 and TRBJ2-5; the D is unclear. V lost 4 bases and J lost 9, with 15 bases in between. Germline V lookup: CDR1 SGHDN, CDR2 FVKESK. This CDR3 is 13 amino acids long.

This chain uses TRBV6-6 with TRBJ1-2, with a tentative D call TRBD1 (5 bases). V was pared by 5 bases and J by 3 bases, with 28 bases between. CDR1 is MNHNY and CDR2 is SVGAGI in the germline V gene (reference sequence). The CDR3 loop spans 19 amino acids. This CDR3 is CASSPRPSRVPLLHYGYTF. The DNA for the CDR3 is TGTGCCAGCAGTCCTAGACCCAGCAGGGTTCCCTTATTGCACTATGGCTACACCTTC.

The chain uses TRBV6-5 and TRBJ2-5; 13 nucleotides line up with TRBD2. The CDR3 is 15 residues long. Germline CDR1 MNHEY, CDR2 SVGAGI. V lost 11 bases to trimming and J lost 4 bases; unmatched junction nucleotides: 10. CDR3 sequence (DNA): TGTGCCGCCACTAGCGGGAGGGCCAGGGGAGAGACCCAGTACTTC. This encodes CAATSGRARGETQYF.

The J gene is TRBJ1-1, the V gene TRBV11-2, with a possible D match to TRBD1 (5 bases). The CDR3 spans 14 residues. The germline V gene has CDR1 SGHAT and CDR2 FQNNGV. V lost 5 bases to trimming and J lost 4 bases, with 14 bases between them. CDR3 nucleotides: TGTGCCAGCAGCGCCCAACCGGGGGGCACTGAAGCTTTCTTT. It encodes CASSAQPGGTEAFF.

The CDR3 nucleotides are TGTGCCAGCAGCCTAGGCACCGGGGGACTAAATTCACCCCTCCACTTT. This translates into CASSLGTGGLNSPLHF. This chain uses TRBV3-1 (or the pseudogene TRBV3-2) with TRBJ1-6; possible D gene TRBD1, 5 bases. From germline, CDR1 is LGHDT and CDR2 YNNKEL (reference sequence). V was trimmed by 4 bases and J by 7 bases, leaving 17 bases between them. This CDR3 contains 16 residues.

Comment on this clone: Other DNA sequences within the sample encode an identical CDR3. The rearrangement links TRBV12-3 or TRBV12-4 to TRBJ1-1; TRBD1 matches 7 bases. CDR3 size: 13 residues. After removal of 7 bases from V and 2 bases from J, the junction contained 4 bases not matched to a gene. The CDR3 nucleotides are TGTGCCAGCAACAGGGGCCTTAACACTGAAGCTTTCTTT. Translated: CASNRGLNTEAFF.

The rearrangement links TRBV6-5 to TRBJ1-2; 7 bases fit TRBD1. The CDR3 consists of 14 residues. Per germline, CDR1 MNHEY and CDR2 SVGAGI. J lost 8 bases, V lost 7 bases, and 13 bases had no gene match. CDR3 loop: CASTREGRGEGYTF. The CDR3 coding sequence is TGTGCCAGCACCAGAGAGGGCAGGGGGGAAGGCTACACCTTC.

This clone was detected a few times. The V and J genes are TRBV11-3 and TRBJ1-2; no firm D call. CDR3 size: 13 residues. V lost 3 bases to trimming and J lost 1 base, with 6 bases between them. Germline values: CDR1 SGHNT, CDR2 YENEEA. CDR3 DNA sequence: TGTGCCAGCAGCTTGTCAGTTAACTATGGCTACACCTTC. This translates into CASSLSVNYGYTF.

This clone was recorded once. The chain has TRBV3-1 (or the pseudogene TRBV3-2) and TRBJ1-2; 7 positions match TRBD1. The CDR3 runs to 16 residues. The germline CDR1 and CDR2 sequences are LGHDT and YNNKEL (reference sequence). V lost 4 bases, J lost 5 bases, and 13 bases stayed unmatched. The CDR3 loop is CASSRRDSDLRYGYTF. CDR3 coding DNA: TGTGCCAGCAGCCGCCGGGACAGCGACCTCCGTTATGGCTACACCTTC.

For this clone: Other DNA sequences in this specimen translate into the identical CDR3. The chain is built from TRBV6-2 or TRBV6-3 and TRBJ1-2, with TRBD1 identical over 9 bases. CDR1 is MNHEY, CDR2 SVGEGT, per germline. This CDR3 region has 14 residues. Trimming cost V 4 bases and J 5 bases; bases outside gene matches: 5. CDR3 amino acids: CASSSPTGGYGYTF. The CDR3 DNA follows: TGTGCCAGCAGTTCGCCGACAGGGGGGTATGGCTACACCTTC.

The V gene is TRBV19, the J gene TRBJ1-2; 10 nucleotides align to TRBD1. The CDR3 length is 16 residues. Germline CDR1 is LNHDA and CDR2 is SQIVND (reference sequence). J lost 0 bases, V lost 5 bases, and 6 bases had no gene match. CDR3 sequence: CASSRTGGPANYGYTF. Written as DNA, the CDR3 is TGTGCCAGTAGTCGGACAGGGGGTCCGGCTAACTATGGCTACACCTTC.

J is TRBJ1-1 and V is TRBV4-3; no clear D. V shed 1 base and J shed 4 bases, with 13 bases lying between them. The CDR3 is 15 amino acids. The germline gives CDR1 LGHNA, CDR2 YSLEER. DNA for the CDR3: TGCGCCAGCAGCCAAGCCGGAAGCGCGATCACTGAAGCTTTCTTT. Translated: CASSQAGSAITEAFF.

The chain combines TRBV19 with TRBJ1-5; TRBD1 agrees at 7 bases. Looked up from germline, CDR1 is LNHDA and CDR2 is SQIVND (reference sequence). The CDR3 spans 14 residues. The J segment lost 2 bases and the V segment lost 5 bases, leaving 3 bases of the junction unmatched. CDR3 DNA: TGTGCCAGTAGTCAAACAGGGGGCAATCAGCCCCAGCATTTT. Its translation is CASSQTGGNQPQHF.

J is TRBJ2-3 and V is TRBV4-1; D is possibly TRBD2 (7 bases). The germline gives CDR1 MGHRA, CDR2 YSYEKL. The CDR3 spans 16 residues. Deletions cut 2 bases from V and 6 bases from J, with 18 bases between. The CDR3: CASSQWDRGASDTQYF. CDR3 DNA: TGCGCCAGCAGCCAATGGGATCGGGGGGCCAGTGATACGCAGTATTTT.

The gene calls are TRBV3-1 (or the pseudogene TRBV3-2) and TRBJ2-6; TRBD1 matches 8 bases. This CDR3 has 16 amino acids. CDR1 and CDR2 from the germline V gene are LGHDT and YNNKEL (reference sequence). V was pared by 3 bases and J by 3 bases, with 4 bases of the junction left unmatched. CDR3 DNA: TGTGCCAGCAGCCAGGCAGGGGGCGGTGGGGCCAACGTCCTGACTTTC. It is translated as CASSQAGGGGANVLTF.

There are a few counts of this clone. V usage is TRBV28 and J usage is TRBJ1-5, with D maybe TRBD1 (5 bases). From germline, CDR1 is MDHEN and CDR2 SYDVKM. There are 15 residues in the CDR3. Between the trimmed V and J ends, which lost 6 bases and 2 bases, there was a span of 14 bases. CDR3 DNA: TGTGCCAGCAGACCAGAAGGGGAGGGCAATCAGCCCCAGCATTTT. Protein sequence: CASRPEGEGNQPQHF.